One and the same sample provided the 23 T cell receptor beta chains below, sequenced in a study of shared clonotypes between healthy human individuals. Produced via immunoSEQ multiplex PCR; TCRdb's table is partial and in-frame only. The sample has some 2,500,000 clones, roughly 92% seen once; the top ten hold 0.37%. Material: naive CD4+ T cells from PBMCs. Subset reported: CD45RA+ positively selected. These TCRs come from a man aged 18 to 29 in good health. Some clones in this sample may be carry-over from other donors' samples.

The V and J genes are TRBV28 and TRBJ2-5; D possibly corresponds to TRBD2 (6 bases). The CDR3 totals 13 residues. In germline, CDR1 is MDHEN, CDR2 SYDVKM. V lost 7 bases, J lost 5 bases, and 14 bases lay in between. The CDR3 loop reads CASIRWGEETQYF. The CDR3 DNA follows: TGTGCCAGCATCCGATGGGGGGAGGAGACCCAGTACTTC.

V and J are TRBV20-1 and TRBJ1-2; D perhaps matches TRBD1 (5 bases). The CDR3 covers 11 residues. V lost 7 bases to trimming and J lost 2 bases, with 8 bases between them. Germline-derived CDR1 and CDR2 are DFQATT and SNEGSKA (reference sequence). For the CDR3, the DNA is TGCAGTGGTCCAGGGAACTATGGCTACACCTTC. Translated: CSGPGNYGYTF.

The chain has TRBV2 and TRBJ2-6, with 7 bases matching TRBD1. The germline V gene encodes CDR1 SNHLY and CDR2 FYNNEI. The CDR3 is 15 amino acids. V shed 2 bases and J 2 bases; nucleotides not matched to a gene: 0. CDR3 sequence reads: CASSEQGAGANVLTF. The DNA for the CDR3 is TGTGCCAGCAGTGAACAGGGGGCTGGGGCCAACGTCCTGACTTTC.

V is TRBV4-3 and J is TRBJ2-1, with 10 bases lining up with TRBD2. Germline V CDR1 and CDR2: LGHNA, YSLEER. The CDR3 sequence is 16 residues long. V was pared by 0 bases and J by 7 bases, with 6 bases of the junction left unmatched. In DNA, the CDR3 is TGCGCCAGCAGCCAAGATCTAGCGGGAGCGAGGAATGAGCAGTTCTTC. As protein: CASSQDLAGARNEQFF.

The chain joins TRBV5-4 to TRBJ2-3; D might be TRBD1 (5 bases). The V end lost 0 bases, the J end lost 4 bases, and 12 bases lay between the germline ends. The CDR3 contains 15 residues. Looked up from germline, CDR1 is SGHNT and CDR2 is YYREEE (reference sequence). The CDR3 DNA follows: TGTGCCAGCAGCTTGGTAGGGGCTGACGCAGATACGCAGTATTTT. It specifies CASSLVGADADTQYF.

V and J are TRBV5-1 and TRBJ1-1; D is perhaps TRBD1 (5 bases). V was trimmed by 0 bases and J by 7 bases, leaving 10 bases between them. Germline V CDR1 and CDR2: SGHRS, YFSETQ. The CDR3 runs 13 residues. CDR3 region: CASSLARASEAFF. The CDR3 nucleotides are TGCGCCAGCAGCTTGGCCAGGGCGAGTGAAGCTTTCTTT.

The chain couples TRBV30 to TRBJ2-7; unclear D gene. In germline, CDR1 is GTSNPN, CDR2 SVGIG (reference sequence). This CDR3 is built from 14 residues. Trimming took off 4 bases at V and 4 bases at J, with 17 bases between the two ends. CDR3 amino acids: CAWIKELGRYEQYF. CDR3 DNA: TGTGCCTGGATTAAAGAGTTGGGAAGGTACGAGCAGTACTTC.

V gene TRBV6-5 combines with J gene TRBJ2-1, with D perhaps TRBD2 (6 bases). This CDR3 region has 15 residues. The V end was cut by 5 bases, the J end by 0 bases, with 11 bases between. Germline CDR1 and CDR2: MNHEY and SVGAGI. The CDR3 region is CASSPTSLSYNEQFF. The CDR3 DNA sequence: TGTGCCAGCAGTCCTACTAGCCTCTCCTACAATGAGCAGTTCTTC.

The rearrangement joins TRBV28 to TRBJ1-2; 11 nucleotides align to TRBD1. V was pared by 6 bases and J by 8 bases, with 11 bases of the junction left unmatched. This CDR3 region has 15 residues. The germline V gene encodes CDR1 MDHEN and CDR2 SYDVKM. Here the CDR3 DNA reads TGTGCCAGCAGCCCCGGGACAGGGGGGTGGAGAGGCTACACCTTC. This codes for CASSPGTGGWRGYTF.

This sequence joins TRBV5-6 and TRBJ2-2; the D is unclear. CDR1 is SGHDT and CDR2 is YYEEEE in the germline V gene. The CDR3 covers 13 residues. V lost 2 bases, J lost 6 bases, and 8 bases lay in between. This chain's CDR3 is CASSLVRAGELFF. In nucleotides, the CDR3 is TGTGCCAGCAGCTTAGTACGGGCCGGGGAGCTGTTTTTT.

The chain recombines TRBV11-3 with TRBJ2-1; 10 bases map to TRBD2. V trimming: 0 bases; J trimming: 4 bases; junction bases outside the gene matches: 3. CDR1 and CDR2 from the germline V gene are SGHNT and YENEEA. This CDR3 spans 16 amino acids. The CDR3 coding sequence is TGTGCCAGCAGCTTAGAATATAGCGGGAGGTACAATGAGCAGTTCTTC. This codes for CASSLEYSGRYNEQFF.

The chain has TRBV7-6 and TRBJ1-5; 9 bases line up with TRBD1. The germline CDR1 and CDR2 sequences are SGHVS and FNYEAQ. V was clipped by 4 bases and J by 1 base; unmatched bases: 5. The CDR3 loop spans 16 amino acids. The CDR3 DNA sequence: TGTGCCAGCAGCTCAGGACAGGGGTTAAGCAATCAGCCCCAGCATTTT. Protein: CASSSGQGLSNQPQHF.

V is TRBV5-1 and J is TRBJ2-7; the match to TRBD1 covers 10 bases. Germline CDR1 and CDR2: SGHRS and YFSETQ. The V segment lost 5 bases and the J segment 0 bases; nucleotides outside the gene matches: 20. CDR3 length: 20 residues. The CDR3 here is CASSGTPPGQGPSSSYEQYF. DNA for the CDR3: TGCGCCAGCAGTGGTACTCCTCCGGGACAGGGGCCGTCGAGCTCCTACGAGCAGTACTTC.

This clone was counted only a few times. The V call is TRBV5-1, the J call TRBJ2-4; D may correspond to TRBD1 or TRBD2 (6 bases each). The V and J ends lost 7 bases and 7 bases respectively, with 12 bases between them. Germline V gives CDR1 SGHRS, CDR2 YFSETQ. The CDR3 is 12 residues long. CDR3 sequence reads: CASQDSGNIQYF. CDR3 sequence (DNA): TGCGCCAGCCAGGACAGCGGGAACATTCAGTACTTC. Together with reference TRBV5-1 and TRBJ2-4, the CDR3 gives the full variable domain: KAGVTQTPRYLIKTRGQQVTLSCSPISGHRSVSWYQQTPGQGLQFLFEYFSETQRNKGNFPGRFSGRQFSNSRSEMNVSTLELGDSALYLCASQDSGNIQYFGAGTRLSVL.

The chain carries TRBV7-7 and TRBJ2-1, with 8 nucleotides matching TRBD2. With V trimmed by 4 bases and J by 5 bases, 13 bases remained unmatched. Germline V gene lookup returns CDR1 SSHAT and CDR2 FNYEAQ (reference sequence). The CDR3 covers 17 residues. CDR3 bases: TGTGCCAGCAGCTACTCCCGAGATAGCGGGAAGAACAATGAGCAGTTCTTC. Translated: CASSYSRDSGKNNEQFF. Full variable domain (missing parts from reference TRBV7-7 and TRBJ2-1): GAGVSQSPRYKVTKRGQDVTLRCDPISSHATLYWYQQALGQGPEFLTYFNYEAQPDKSGLPSDRFSAERPEGSISTLTIQRTEQRDSAMYRCASSYSRDSGKNNEQFFGPGTRLTVL.

This clone was found a few times. This CDR3 is also generated by other DNA sequences in the sample. In nucleotides, the CDR3 is TGTGCCATCAGCCAGCTAGCGGGAGGAGAGACCCAGTACTTC. This codes for CAISQLAGGETQYF. The rearrangement links TRBV10-3 to TRBJ2-5; 11 bases map to TRBD2. There are 14 residues in the CDR3. V was clipped by 6 bases and J by 4 bases; unmatched bases: 4. CDR1 is ENHRY and CDR2 is SYGVKD in the germline V gene.

A note on this clone: Within the sample, other DNA sequences also encode this same CDR3. CDR3 in amino acids: CASSAYTEAFF. The CDR3 nucleotides read TGTGCCAGCAGCGCATACACTGAAGCTTTCTTT. The J gene is TRBJ1-1, the V gene TRBV7-9; D uncertain. The CDR3 consists of 11 residues. V dropped 5 bases and J dropped 3 bases, with 4 bases sitting between them. Germline V gene sequence: CDR1 SEHNR, CDR2 FQNEAQ (reference sequence).

The rearrangement joins TRBV7-9 to TRBJ1-1; D possibly corresponds to TRBD1 (5 bases). This CDR3 has 14 residues. Trimming took off 1 base at V and 4 bases at J, with 10 bases between the two ends. Per germline, CDR1 SEHNR and CDR2 FQNEAQ (reference sequence). The CDR3 DNA follows: TGTGCCAGCAGCTTAGTAATGGGGGGCACTGAAGCTTTCTTT. It yields the protein CASSLVMGGTEAFF.

The count of this clone is one. The chain recombines TRBV7-2 with TRBJ2-7, with unresolved D. Germline V CDR1 and CDR2: SGHTA, FQGNSA. V was pared by 2 bases and J by 4 bases, with 21 bases between. The CDR3 has 17 amino acids. In nucleotides, the CDR3 is TGTGCCAGCAGCTTAATGGGCCGGCCAGCTTTAGGATACGAGCAGTACTTC. It translates to CASSLMGRPALGYEQYF.

The J gene is TRBJ2-7, the V gene TRBV28; the D call may be TRBD1 or TRBD2 (5 bases each). The CDR3 length is 14 residues. V lost 4 bases to trimming and J lost 1 base, with 11 bases between them. The V gene's germline CDR1 is MDHEN and CDR2 SYDVKM. CDR3 sequence: CASSSGTASYEQYF. The CDR3 DNA is TGTGCCAGCAGTTCCGGGACGGCGTCCTACGAGCAGTACTTC.

V and J are TRBV5-1 and TRBJ2-1; TRBD2 matches 8 bases. The trim removed 2 bases at V and 6 bases at J, leaving 7 bases unmatched. Germline values: CDR1 SGHRS, CDR2 YFSETQ. The CDR3 consists of 15 residues. The CDR3 loop is CASSFSGADLNEQFF. DNA of the CDR3: TGCGCCAGCAGCTTTAGCGGGGCCGACCTCAATGAGCAGTTCTTC.

The V call is TRBV29-1, the J call TRBJ2-1; possibly TRBD1 for D (5 bases). CDR3 length: 10 amino acids. V lost 6 bases to trimming and J lost 9 bases, with 9 bases between them. The germline gives CDR1 SQVTM, CDR2 ANQGSEA. CDR3 DNA sequence: TGCAGCGTAGGGGTGGCTGAGCAGTTCTTC. This codes for CSVGVAEQFF.

This rearrangement joins TRBV5-8 to TRBJ1-1, with a weak D call TRBD1 (6 bases). CDR3 size: 15 residues. Germline lookup yields CDR1 SGHTS and CDR2 YDEGEE. Trimming cost V 5 bases and J 2 bases, with 16 bases left between them. Here the CDR3 reads CASRQGRPVNTEAFF. The CDR3 DNA follows: TGTGCCAGCAGACAGGGTCGGCCCGTAAACACTGAAGCTTTCTTT.